This T cell receptor (beta chain) was obtained from a study of vaccination and CD4 T cells after COVID-19 (dated by TCRdb to between 2020 and 2023). Background on the whole study: The convalescent cohort included six males and four females, with two Hispanic individuals, seven Caucasians, two Asians and one multiracial person. Post-vaccine blood samples were obtained a median of approximately 74 days after the second vaccine dose, with a range of roughly 12 to 250 days. Each participant got two doses of either the Pfizer-BioNTech BNT162b2 vaccine (n=8) or the Moderna mRNA-1273 vaccine (n=2). At the TCR clonotype level, an earlier paper using these donors assessed memory CD4+ T cell crossreactivity between SARS-CoV-2 and common cold coronavirus spike proteins. In control cultures, a CEFX viral epitope pool was used as positive control, an HIV-1 Nef peptide pool was used as negative control, or no peptide was added. In around 10 COVID-19 convalescent patients and a few infection-naive healthy vaccine recipients, researchers compared the spike-specific CD4+ TCR repertoire from before mRNA vaccination with the repertoire from after. Post-COVID blood samples were collected from convalescent patients a median of approximately 93 days after diagnosis, with a range of roughly 30 to 161 days. The cultures were stimulated with overlapping spike peptide pools from SARS-CoV-2 and from the common cold coronaviruses HCoV-NL63, HCoV-OC43 and HCoV-229E.

The library was produced with PCR. TCR sequencing of DNA from cultured CD4+ T cells used the Oncomine TCR Beta short-read assay at the Johns Hopkins FTIC core. The QIAamp micro DNA kit was used to extract genomic DNA from the cultured CD4+ T cells. The Oncomine TCR Beta libraries from cultured CD4+ T cells were pooled using unique dual indexes and then sequenced on an Illumina iSeq 100. The authors processed their data as follows. Non-productive sequences were removed, and CDR3s that did not start with C, did not end with F or W, or were shorter than 7 amino acids were discarded. The MANAFEST web application identified antigen-specific clonotypes by comparing peptide-stimulated wells against reference wells and other culture wells. An FDR below 0.05, an odds ratio above 5, and a productive frequency above 0.1% in at least two of three replicate wells were required for clones to be considered positive. Clonotypes that were significantly expanded in both SARS-CoV-2 spike wells and at least one common cold coronavirus spike condition were defined as cross-reactive. Levenshtein distances (stringdist) and unrooted phylogenetic trees (ape) in R version 3.6.1 were used to assess CDR3 homology. TCRdb handled the public reads itself, with Q25 trimming in fastp and clone calling in MiXCR, and kept productive beta chains. One record per CDR3 amino acid sequence lists the most common genes and DNA. TCRdb's processing, not the study's, gives the V and J calls here. The sample table records 12,000 or so distinct CDR3 sequences; around 37% of these occur just once. About 15% of the sample goes to the ten largest clones.

CDR1 and CDR2 (DFQATT, SNEGSKA) derive from the germline V gene (reference sequence). The CDR3 numbers 16 residues from cysteine through phenylalanine. The only DNA kept is the CDR3, 48 bases in frame from the first base. At the junction V is shortened by 0 bases and J by 2 bases, with 16 bases in between. The meaning of the sample's treatment or condition label: approximately nine-day PBMC culture with coronavirus spike peptide pools or control peptides (ViraFEST assay). CD4+ T cells from unexposed donors were collected before the COVID-19 pandemic (2011-2018). The ViraFEST assay was used in the study, in which antigen-specific T cells were expanded with peptide pools and expanded clonotypes were subsequently identified by TCR sequencing. Each well held two million PBMCs cultured with approximately 10 ug/ml peptide pools in IMDM containing around 5% human AB serum and about 10 IU/ml IL-2. Half of the culture medium was replaced with fresh IL-2-containing medium on days 3 and 7. After 9 to 10 days of culture, CD4+ T cells were isolated by negative selection using the EasySep CD4+ T cell isolation kit. As far as cell numbers permitted, CD4+ T cells from unexposed donors were tested for reactivity against SARS-CoV-2 S and N as well as four spike pools from common cold coronaviruses. Ficoll-Paque Plus gradient centrifugation was used to isolate PBMCs from whole blood, and the isolated PBMCs were then either used fresh or cryopreserved at -140C. In general, triplicate wells were set up for every culture condition. The leukapheresis product for the unexposed donors was obtained through commercial purchase.

Summary of the overall study and its limitations: Nearly all vaccine-specific clones in convalescent patients (304 of 307) were mono-reactive for SARS-CoV-2 spike rather than cross-reactive with common cold coronaviruses. Relatively few convalescent patients were included in the study, and early timepoints after natural infection were not analyzed. In convalescent patients, a median approximately 83% of post-vaccine SARS-CoV-2-reactive clones were detected only after vaccination, and vaccine-specific priming was suggested by this finding. The median number of SARS-CoV-2-reactive clonotypes rose from 20 to 25 after infection to 30 to 45 after vaccination, but the change was not significant.

For this clonotype: Its antigen is not yet known. The input lacks base qualities; no much larger clone sits a single base away.

The rearranged segments are TRBV20-1 and TRBJ2-5, with TRBD1 perhaps the D gene, on 5 matching bases. This TCR was sampled from a human donor in good health. Sequences were obtained from CD4+ T cells from blood, cultured in vitro. The DNA is TGCAGTGCTAGAGAGCATCGCCGACAGTATCAAGAGACCCAGTACTTC. Its protein product is CSAREHRRQYQETQYF.